This T cell receptor (beta chain) comes out of a study of blood T cell repertoires in COVID-19. Overall study: Sample material is recorded as cDNA or gDNA derived from T cells, B-cell-depleted T cells, or PBMCs.

Trimming removed 6 bases from V and 5 bases from J, with 17 bases in between. From germline, CDR1 is LNHDA and CDR2 SQIVND (reference sequence). This CDR3 has 15 residues. Methods used by the authors: Reference gene primer amplification gave estimated nucleated cell counts. Some clones are missing from TCRdb's copy, which holds only in-frame ones; the method was immunoSEQ multiplex PCR. That table furnishes V, J and clone size, whereas the DNA furnished D and trimming. The sample contains under 250,000 clones, roughly nine tenths of which appear only once. The genes are TRBV19 and TRBJ1-5; possible D gene TRBD1, 5 bases. The sample taken for sequencing was peripheral blood. The clonotype was recovered from a man between 18 and 35 years old with active or convalescent COVID-19. Written as DNA, the CDR3 is TGTGCCAGTAGGGGGACTTTCGGGGGGTATCAGCCCCAGCATTTT. Translation: CASRGTFGGYQPQHF.